This TCR beta chain comes out of a study of T cells in Graves' hyperthyroidism and ophthalmopathy. Study details: Blood was drawn when the patient was first diagnosed and still untreated.

What was amplified from RNA transcripts were TCR beta CDR3 regions. In the first-round RT-PCR of the TCR CDR3, the HTBI primer set was used. TCRdb used MiXCR to reprocess the multiplex PCR reads, holding one entry per CDR3 protein. Here the sample spans roughly 350,000 distinct CDR3 sequences, roughly 15% being singletons. Exclusions: uncontrolled infection, other autoimmune disease, pregnancy, lactation. This clonotype was detected many times. The junction differs from germline at one of its ends, possibly a read error. The V gene's germline CDR1 is LGHDT and CDR2 YNNKEL (reference sequence). The CDR3 runs to 15 residues.

Input material: blood. This clonotype originated in a woman aged 40 to 50 with Graves' ophthalmopathy. This chain connects TRBV3-1 to TRBJ1-1; 9 bases align to TRBD1. CDR3 nucleotides: TGTGCCAGCAGGCAAGGGGATACTGACAGGGGGGAGGCTTTCTTT. Its protein is CASRQGDTDRGEAFF.